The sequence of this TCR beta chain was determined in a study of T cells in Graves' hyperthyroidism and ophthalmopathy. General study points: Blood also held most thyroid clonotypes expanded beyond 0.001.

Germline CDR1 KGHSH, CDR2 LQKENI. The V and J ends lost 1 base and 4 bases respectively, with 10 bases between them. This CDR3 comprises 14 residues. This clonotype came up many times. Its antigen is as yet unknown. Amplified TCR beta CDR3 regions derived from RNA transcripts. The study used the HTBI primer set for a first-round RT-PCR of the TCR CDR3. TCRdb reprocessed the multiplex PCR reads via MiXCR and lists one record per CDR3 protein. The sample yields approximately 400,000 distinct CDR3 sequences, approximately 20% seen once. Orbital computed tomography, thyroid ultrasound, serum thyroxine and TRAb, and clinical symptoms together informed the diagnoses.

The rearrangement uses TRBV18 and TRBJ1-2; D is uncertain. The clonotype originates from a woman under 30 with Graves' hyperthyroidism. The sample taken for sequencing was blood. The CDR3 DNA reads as TGTGCCAGCTCACCACAAGCGGAGAGCTATGGCTACACCTTC. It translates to CASSPQAESYGYTF.